This T cell receptor beta chain was identified during a study of CD8 T cells in ankylosing spondylitis. Whole-study findings and limits: There was a TCR beta motif, made of 7 or 8 highly homologous variants, that appeared characteristic of ankylosing spondylitis blood.

TCRdb called the 5' RACE reads again in MiXCR, with one record for every CDR3 protein. The sample holds 700,000 or so distinct CDR3 sequences, over 15% seen once. The CDR3 runs to 18 residues. On this clonotype itself: Its antigen is not known.

This sequence joins TRBV21-1 and TRBJ2-2; the table's TRBD2 call for D was not verified on the DNA. TRBV21-1 is termed a pseudogene. The sequence was obtained from a male donor with ankylosing spondylitis. The sequencing input was blood, either unsorted or a sorted T cell fraction (not recorded which). The CDR3 region has the DNA TGTGCCAGCAGCACCGGTCTAGCGGTTCGCGCGAACACCGGGGAGCTGTTTTTT. Its translation: CASSTGLAVRANTGELFF.